The clone carrying this T cell receptor (beta chain) was counted only a few times. This sample is drawn from a study of blood T cell repertoires in COVID-19. As for the study in general: Whether acute or convalescent, the COVID-19 samples came from the United States, Italy and Spain. Sample material is recorded as cDNA or gDNA derived from T cells, B-cell-depleted T cells, or PBMCs.

This CDR3 is built from 14 residues. The germline V gene encodes CDR1 MNHEY and CDR2 SMNVEV (reference sequence). With 10 bases removed from V and 8 bases from J, the gap between germline ends came to 21 bases. The method was immunoSEQ multiplex PCR; TCRdb's version includes in-frame clones alone and lacks a portion of them. The sample lists around 150,000 clones, around 90% occurring once. This TCR was recovered from a human donor in a cohort sampled during active COVID-19. Sample: peripheral blood. The V call is TRBV27, the J call TRBJ1-5; TRBD1 is a possible D gene (6 bases). CDR3 DNA sequence: TGTGCCACTCGATACAGGGTCGGTTTTGAGCCCCAGCATTTT. It encodes CATRYRVGFEPQHF.